Many counts were recorded for the clone carrying this T cell receptor (beta chain). Its specificity is not known. TCRdb re-called the 5' RACE reads through MiXCR, storing one row per CDR3 protein. Altogether 300,000 or so distinct CDR3 sequences are present, 7.5% to 9.5% being singletons, with the ten largest covering 3% to 3.5%. This sample stems from a study of T cells after yellow fever vaccination. Germline CDR1 is MNHEY and CDR2 is SVGAGI. CDR3 length: 12 amino acids. Trimming cost V 6 bases and J 3 bases, with 8 bases left between them. Whole-study results and caveats: Weaker, the secondary response had a peak occurring faster, on day 5 versus 15. Boosting was followed by the reappearance of most primary-vaccination clones (under 97% CD4, around 86% CD8).

The gene calls are TRBV6-5 and TRBJ1-2; weak D call: TRBD1 (5 bases). The TCR comes from a man aged 18 to 29 who received the YFV17D yellow fever vaccine. The sequenced sample was CD4+ T cells sorted from PBMCs, obtained 5 days after the yellow fever booster vaccination. DNA for the CDR3: TGTGCCAGCAGAGGGGTGGACTATGGCTACACCTTC. The encoded protein is CASRGVDYGYTF.